This T cell receptor (beta chain) was recorded in a study of CD8 T cells in Susac syndrome. Germline assignment: CDR1 LGHNA and CDR2 YSLEER. The V segment lost 0 bases and the J segment 1 base; nucleotides outside the gene matches: 8. The CDR3 is 18 residues long. Random hexamers primed reverse transcription of roughly 0.5 to 1 ug RNA. The TCR beta CDR3 was amplified by immunoSEQ multiplex PCR across 54 Vbeta, 13 Jbeta. In TCRdb, the immunoSEQ multiplex PCR reads were re-called with MiXCR into one record per CDR3 protein. The data contain around 300,000 distinct CDR3 sequences, roughly 90% of them seen just once; the ten biggest clones take up approximately 0.18%.

The TCR comes from a human donor with multiple sclerosis. The V call is TRBV4-3, the J call TRBJ2-3, with TRBD1 matching over 9 bases. The sample was CD8+ T cells from PBMCs. CDR3 sequence reads: CASSQDLTGGRGTDTQYF. The CDR3 DNA reads as TGCGCCAGCAGCCAAGATCTAACAGGGGGCAGAGGCACAGATACGCAGTATTTT.